The rows below give T cell receptor beta chains drawn from one sample of a study of T cells in tuberculosis. Measured with immunoSEQ multiplex PCR; TCRdb has only the in-frame clones, and not every one. The sample records tens of thousands of clones, roughly 96% being singletons. Sequencing used PBMCs. Receptors originate from a donor between 10 and 35 years old with latent tuberculosis or without tuberculosis infection. Both conserved end residues are part of each CDR3. Fields, in order: D gene, V gene, CDR3 length, clone size, J gene, CDR3 DNA, CDR3 protein. D genes are given only for firm matches. Some rows mark clone size as missing; the rest say once, few, many or name a class of expanded clone.

>TRBD2|TRBV27|17|NA|TRBJ2-3
TGTGCCAGCAGAAGACAAGGGACTAGCTATGGTCCAGATACGCAGTATTTT
CASRRQGTSYGPDTQYF
>NA|TRBV7-8|12|NA|TRBJ1-2
TGTGCCAGCAGCGAACTCAACTATGGCTACACCTTC
CASSELNYGYTF
>NA|TRBV5-6|12|once|TRBJ2-7
TGTGCCAGCAGCTTCACTTCGTACGAGCAGTACTTC
CASSFTSYEQYF
>TRBD1|TRBV29-1|13|once|TRBJ2-2
TGCAGCGTTATACAGGGGGCCGTCGGGGAGCTGTTTTTT
CSVIQGAVGELFF
>NA|TRBV19|13|NA|TRBJ2-1
TGTGCCAGTAGTATATGGTTGGAGAATGAGCAGTTCTTC
CASSIWLENEQFF
>NA|TRBV4-1|16|NA|TRBJ2-5
TGCGCCAGCAGCCAAGCCCCGGGACTCAGCCAAGAGACCCAGTACTTC
CASSQAPGLSQETQYF
>NA|TRBV1|15|NA|TRBJ1-5
TGCACCAGCAGCCAATCGGAGAGTAGCAATCAGCCCCAGCATTTT
CTSSQSESSNQPQHF
>TRBD1|TRBV7-9|16|NA|TRBJ2-3
TGTGCCAGCAGGAGCCTGATGGGACAGAGCACAGATACGCAGTATTTT
CASRSLMGQSTDTQYF
>TRBD1|TRBV5-6|15|NA|TRBJ2-2
TGTGCCAGCAGCCCTGGGACAGGTAACACCGGGGAGCTGTTTTTT
CASSPGTGNTGELFF
>NA|TRBV27|15|NA|TRBJ1-1
TGTGCCAGCAGGTATTCGGGACAAAGGAACACTGAAGCTTTCTTT
CASRYSGQRNTEAFF
>NA|TRBV2|16|once|TRBJ1-5
TGTGCCAGCAGTTCGACAGCTACCTGGGTTAATCAGCCCCAGCATTTT
CASSSTATWVNQPQHF
>TRBD1|TRBV29-1|13|NA|TRBJ2-5
TGCAGCACCTGGACAGGGGGGAAAGAGACCCAGTACTTC
CSTWTGGKETQYF
>NA|TRBV12-1|15|NA|TRBJ2-6
TGTGCCAGCAGCCCCGACAGGGATGGGGCCAACGTCCTGACTTTC
CASSPDRDGANVLTF
>TRBD1|TRBV7-9|16|NA|TRBJ1-1
TGTGCCAGCAGCCTCGGACAGGTTACCATGAACACTGAAGCTTTCTTT
CASSLGQVTMNTEAFF
>NA|TRBV6-5|13|NA|TRBJ2-7
TGTGCCAGCAGTCCGGGGGGCAGCTACGAGCAGTACTTC
CASSPGGSYEQYF
>NA|TRBV19|12|NA|TRBJ1-5
TGTGCCAGTAGGGCTAGCGATCAGCCCCAGCATTTT
CASRASDQPQHF
>TRBD2|TRBV4-1|18|NA|TRBJ2-2
TGCGCCAGCAGCCCGACCGGGACTAGCGGCCTTAACACCGGGGAGCTGTTTTTT
CASSPTGTSGLNTGELFF
>NA|TRBV27|13|NA|TRBJ2-2
TGTGCCAGCACGGGACTGATCACCGGGGAGCTGTTTTTT
CASTGLITGELFF
>NA|TRBV21-1|15|NA|TRBJ1-2
TGTGCCAGCAGCAAAGATTCGCCACACAGGTATGGCTACACCTTC
CASSKDSPHRYGYTF
>TRBD1|TRBV5-3|19|NA|TRBJ1-5
TGTGCCAGAAGCTTGGTGGAGAGGACAGGGAAATTTAGCAATCAGCCCCAGCATTTT
CARSLVERTGKFSNQPQHF
>TRBD1|TRBV5-1|15|once|TRBJ2-7
TGCGCCAGCAGCCTTCTGGGGACAGACTCCTACGAGCAGTACTTC
CASSLLGTDSYEQYF
>NA|TRBV10-3|15|NA|TRBJ1-2
TGTGCCATCAGTGAGTCCAGCGGATATAACTATGGCTACACCTTC
CAISESSGYNYGYTF
>NA|TRBV4-1|13|NA|TRBJ2-7
TGCGCCAGCAGCCCGGGGAGCGCTGACGAGCAGTACTTC
CASSPGSADEQYF
>TRBD1|TRBV27|16|NA|TRBJ2-7
TGTGCCAGCAGTTTCCGCGAGGGGACAGGCTCCTACGAGCAGTACTTC
CASSFREGTGSYEQYF
>TRBD1|TRBV19|13|once|TRBJ2-7
TGTGCCAGTAGTAGGGACAGGGTCTACGAGCAGTACTTC
CASSRDRVYEQYF
>NA|TRBV6-1|13|NA|TRBJ2-7
TGTGCCAGCACGAGCGGGTCGGAGTACGAGCAGTACTTC
CASTSGSEYEQYF
>TRBD1|TRBV14|13|NA|TRBJ2-1
TGTGCCAGCACAATAACAGGGGGGATCGAGCAGTTCTTC
CASTITGGIEQFF
>TRBD1|TRBV6-5|16|NA|TRBJ1-2
TGTGCCAGCAGTTACTCGCGGGACAGCTATAGCTATGGCTACACCTTC
CASSYSRDSYSYGYTF
>TRBD2|TRBV5-1|20|NA|TRBJ2-1
TGCGCCAGCAGCTTAGGCCAAACTAGCGGGAGGGTAGGATCCTACAATGAGCAGTTCTTC
CASSLGQTSGRVGSYNEQFF
>NA|TRBV9|17|NA|TRBJ2-1
TGTGCCAGCAGCGCCCCCTTTACGGGAAGCTCCTACAATGAGCAGTTCTTC
CASSAPFTGSSYNEQFF
>NA|TRBV11-2|14|NA|TRBJ2-7
TGTGCCAGCAGCTTAGGGCAGGGGTGGTACGAGCAGTACTTC
CASSLGQGWYEQYF
>NA|TRBV10-2|14|NA|TRBJ1-2
TGCGCCAGCAGTGAGTTTAGGGGTACCTATGGCTACACCTTC
CASSEFRGTYGYTF
>TRBD2|TRBV30|15|NA|TRBJ2-7
TGTGCCTGGACAAATCGGGGGGTCGAGGGGTACGAGCAGTACTTC
CAWTNRGVEGYEQYF
>NA|TRBV30|15|NA|TRBJ1-4
TGTGCCTGGAGTGTTTGGGTCAGGGGAACTGAAAAACTGTTTTTT
CAWSVWVRGTEKLFF
>TRBD1|TRBV19|14|NA|TRBJ2-1
TGTGCCAGTACCAGACAGGGGTCCTACAATGAGCAGTTCTTC
CASTRQGSYNEQFF
>NA|TRBV5-4|13|NA|TRBJ2-7
TGTGCCAGCAGCAGAGACAGAGGCCACGAGCAGTACTTC
CASSRDRGHEQYF
>TRBD1|TRBV19|15|NA|TRBJ1-5
TGTGCCAGTAGTAATTTGGGACAGGGGGTATCGCCCCAGCATTTT
CASSNLGQGVSPQHF
>NA|TRBV6-1|15|NA|TRBJ1-2
TGTGCCAGCAGTGAAGGGAGGGTTAGGGACTATGGCTACACCTTC
CASSEGRVRDYGYTF
>NA|TRBV19|17|NA|TRBJ1-5
TGTGCCAGTAGTATAGACCCTCGGACAGCGGGACTACAGCCCCAGCATTTT
CASSIDPRTAGLQPQHF
>NA|TRBV30|13|NA|TRBJ1-2
TGTGCCTGGAGTGTAAGCAGGGGCGGAGGCTACACCTTC
CAWSVSRGGGYTF
>TRBD2|TRBV30|16|NA|TRBJ2-3
TGTGCCTGGAGCCTACTAGCGGTGCAGTACACAGATACGCAGTATTTT
CAWSLLAVQYTDTQYF
>NA|TRBV7-8|14|NA|TRBJ1-2
TGTGCCGGATCTGAGGCAGGGGCGGACTATGGCTACACCTTC
CAGSEAGADYGYTF
>TRBD2|TRBV5-1|15|NA|TRBJ2-1
TGCGCCAGCGGGCGATCCAGCGGGAGGTTGAATGAGCAGTTCTTC
CASGRSSGRLNEQFF
>TRBD2|TRBV19|16|NA|TRBJ2-1
TGTGCCAGTAGTGGGTTCACGGGAGGGCCTTCAAATGAGCAGTTCTTC
CASSGFTGGPSNEQFF
>NA|TRBV2|13|once|TRBJ2-3
TGTGCCAGCAGTGACTCGGGAACAGATACGCAGTATTTT
CASSDSGTDTQYF